This T cell receptor beta chain appears in the sequencing data of a study of OX40 agonist ivuxolimab in advanced cancers. Looking at the study overall: Ivuxolimab, which is an agonistic anti-OX40 (CD134) antibody, was administered to the patients.

Points from the study as a whole: Some nonresponders likewise displayed low normalized T-cell clonal expansion.

This clone appeared a single time. The antigen is undetermined. Repertoires were generated with immunoSEQ multiplex PCR, while TCRdb's copy carries only in-frame clones and drops some. The table shows roughly 53,000 clones, with more than 75% occurring only once. V was clipped by 2 bases and J by 8 bases; unmatched bases: 7. Germline-derived CDR1 and CDR2 are SQVTM and ANQGSEA. This CDR3 has 14 residues. The source was CD4+ or CD8+ T cells sorted from blood, collected in a trial of the OX40 agonist ivuxolimab. This sequence joins TRBV29-1 and TRBJ2-1; 9 nucleotides match TRBD2. The TCR was taken from an adult with an advanced solid tumor such as melanoma, head and neck, liver or kidney cancer. CDR3: CSVELREGGDEQFF. DNA of the CDR3: TGCAGCGTTGAATTGCGGGAGGGGGGGGATGAGCAGTTCTTC.